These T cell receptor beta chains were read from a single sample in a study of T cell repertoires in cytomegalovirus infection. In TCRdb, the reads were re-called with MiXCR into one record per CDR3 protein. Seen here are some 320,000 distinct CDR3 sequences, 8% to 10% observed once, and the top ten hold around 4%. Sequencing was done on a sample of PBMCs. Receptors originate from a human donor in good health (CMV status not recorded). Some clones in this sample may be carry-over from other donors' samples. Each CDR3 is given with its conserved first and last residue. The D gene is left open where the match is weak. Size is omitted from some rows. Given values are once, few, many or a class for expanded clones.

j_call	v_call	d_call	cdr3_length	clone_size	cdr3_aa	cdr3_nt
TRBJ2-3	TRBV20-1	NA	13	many	CSAERSGPDTQYF	TGCAGTGCAGAGCGGAGCGGCCCAGATACGCAGTATTTT
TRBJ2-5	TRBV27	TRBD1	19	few	CASSFVQSGTGGLLETQYF	TGTGCCAGCAGTTTCGTCCAATCGGGGACAGGGGGCCTCCTCGAGACCCAGTACTTC
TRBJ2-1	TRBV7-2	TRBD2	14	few	CASSPSGGPNEQFF	TGTGCCAGCAGCCCTAGCGGGGGGCCCAATGAGCAGTTCTTC
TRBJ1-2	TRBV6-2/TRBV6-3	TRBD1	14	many	CASSTHYGQDGYTF	TGTGCCAGCAGTACCCATTACGGACAGGATGGCTACACCTTC
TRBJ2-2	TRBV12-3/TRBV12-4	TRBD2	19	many	CASSLLGLAGRTNTGELFF	TGTGCCAGCAGTTTGCTCGGACTAGCGGGGCGAACGAACACCGGGGAGCTGTTTTTT
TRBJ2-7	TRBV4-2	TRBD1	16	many	CASSQDLQGASYEQYF	TGTGCCAGCAGCCAAGATCTACAGGGGGCCTCCTACGAGCAGTACTTC
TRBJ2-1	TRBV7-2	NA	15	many	CASSLGSRAYNEQFF	TGTGCCAGCAGCTTAGGCTCAAGGGCTTACAATGAGCAGTTCTTC
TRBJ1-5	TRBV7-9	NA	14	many	CASSPKGLDQPQHF	TGTGCCAGCAGCCCTAAGGGGCTCGATCAGCCCCAGCATTTT
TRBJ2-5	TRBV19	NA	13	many	CASSIDRGETQYF	TGTGCCAGTAGTATAGATCGAGGAGAGACCCAGTACTTC
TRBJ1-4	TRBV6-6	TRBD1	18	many	CASTLRRGGADKGEKLFF	TGTGCCAGCACCCTCCGTAGAGGGGGCGCGGACAAAGGTGAAAAACTGTTTTTT
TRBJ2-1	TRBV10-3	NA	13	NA	CAISELRSSQQFF	TGTGCCATCAGTGAACTCCGTTCATCGCAGCAGTTCTTC
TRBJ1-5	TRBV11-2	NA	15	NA	CARSLIGKSNQPQHF	TGTGCCCGCAGCTTAATTGGGAAGAGCAATCAGCCCCAGCATTTT
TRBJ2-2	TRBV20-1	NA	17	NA	CSASSTGFGASTGELFF	TGCAGTGCTAGTTCAACAGGGTTTGGGGCGAGCACCGGGGAGCTGTTTTTT
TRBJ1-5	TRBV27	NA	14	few	CASSFNGGNQPQHF	TGTGCCAGCAGTTTTAACGGGGGGAATCAGCCCCAGCATTTT
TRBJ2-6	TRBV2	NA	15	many	CASSDVPSGANVLTF	TGTGCCAGCAGTGATGTTCCCTCTGGGGCCAACGTCCTGACTTTC
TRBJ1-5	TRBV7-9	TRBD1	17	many	CASSWTRDRGQGQPQHF	TGTGCCAGCAGCTGGACCCGGGACAGGGGGCAGGGTCAGCCCCAGCATTTT
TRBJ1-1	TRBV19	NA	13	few	CASSDNRVTEAFF	TGTGCCAGTAGTGACAACAGGGTCACTGAAGCTTTCTTT
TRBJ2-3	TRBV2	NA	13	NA	CASRIGTPDTQYF	TGTGCCAGCAGGATAGGGACCCCAGATACGCAGTATTTT
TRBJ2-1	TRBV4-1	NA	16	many	CASSQDLRTTNNEQFF	TGCGCCAGCAGCCAAGATCTAAGGACAACTAACAATGAGCAGTTCTTC
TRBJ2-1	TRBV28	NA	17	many	CASSDFTTGQGVDEQFF	TGTGCCAGCAGCGATTTTACTACAGGTCAGGGCGTGGATGAGCAGTTCTTC
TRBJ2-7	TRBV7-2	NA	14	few	CASSPFETSYEQYF	TGTGCCAGCAGCCCTTTCGAGACATCCTACGAGCAGTACTTC
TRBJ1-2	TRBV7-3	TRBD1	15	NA	CASSLGARQGGGYTF	TGTGCCAGCAGCTTAGGGGCCCGACAGGGTGGCGGCTACACCTTC
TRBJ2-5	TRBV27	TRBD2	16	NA	CASSPSPSGSRETQYF	TGTGCCAGCAGTCCGAGTCCTAGCGGGAGTCGAGAGACCCAGTACTTC
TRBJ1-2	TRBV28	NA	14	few	CASSRGSPSHGYTF	TGTGCCAGCAGTAGGGGTTCTCCATCTCATGGCTACACCTTC
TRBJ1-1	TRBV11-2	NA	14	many	CASSLMRGPTEAFF	TGTGCCAGCAGCTTAATGCGGGGACCCACTGAAGCTTTCTTT